This entry features one TCR beta chain sequence. The data originate from a study of CD8 T cells in ankylosing spondylitis. TCRdb re-called the 5' RACE reads with MiXCR, one entry per CDR3 protein. The sample has 250,000 to 300,000 distinct CDR3 sequences; roughly 20% are singletons. The CDR3 runs to 15 residues. The V and J ends lost 1 base and 6 bases respectively, with 12 bases between them. The germline gives CDR1 SEHNR, CDR2 FQNEAQ (reference sequence). Sequencing used blood, either unsorted or a sorted T cell fraction (not recorded which). This chain joins TRBV7-9 and TRBJ1-4, with D possibly TRBD1 on 6 matching bases. The origin of this receptor is a male donor with ankylosing spondylitis or in good health (not recorded which). The CDR3 nucleotides are TGTGCCAGCAGCTTAGGAGACAGGAAAGATGAAAAACTGTTTTTT. Its protein is CASSLGDRKDEKLFF.